One sample yielded the 18 T cell receptor beta chains listed below, sequenced in a study of T-cell memory formation after mild COVID-19. One entry per CDR3 protein results from TCRdb running MiXCR on the 5' RACE reads. The sample lists about 250,000 distinct CDR3 sequences; about a sixth were seen once. Material for sequencing was PBMCs or a T cell subset sorted from them (not recorded which). The receptors here all came from a man aged 18 to 29 who had mild COVID-19 (a few samples of this study predate the infection). Cell type and time point are not known.

The V call is TRBV20-1, the J call TRBJ2-1, with D possibly being TRBD1 or TRBD2 (5 bases each). CDR1 and CDR2 (germline): DFQATT, SNEGSKA (reference sequence). V gave up 7 bases and J gave up 7 bases, with 14 bases separating them. The CDR3 consists of 12 residues. This CDR3 is CSETGALNEQFF. Written as DNA, the CDR3 is TGCAGTGAGACCGGGGCCCTAAATGAGCAGTTCTTC.

This clonotype was seen a few times. The chain couples TRBV4-1 to TRBJ1-4; 9 bases agree with TRBD1. The CDR3 is 15 residues long. Trimming took 0 bases from V and 10 from J; bases not matched to a gene: 6. Germline V lookup: CDR1 MGHRA, CDR2 YSYEKL. Written as DNA, the CDR3 is TGCGCCAGCAGCCAAGATACTGGGACAGGGCCAAAACTGTTTTTT. Amino acids: CASSQDTGTGPKLFF.

The chain is built from TRBV27 and TRBJ1-2; D gene ambiguous. CDR1 and CDR2 from the germline V gene are MNHEY and SMNVEV (reference sequence). V dropped 3 bases and J dropped 1 base, with 6 bases sitting between them. CDR3 length: 13 amino acids. For the CDR3, the DNA is TGTGCCAGCAGTTTTACGAATAACTATGGCTACACCTTC. Residues: CASSFTNNYGYTF.

V gene TRBV20-1 combines with J gene TRBJ2-4; possible D gene TRBD1, 6 bases. Germline V gene sequence: CDR1 DFQATT, CDR2 SNEGSKA (reference sequence). The CDR3 covers 13 residues. Trimming cost V 7 bases and J 0 bases, with 10 bases left between them. The CDR3 loop is CSVQGQAKNIQYF. In DNA, the CDR3 is TGCAGTGTGCAGGGGCAAGCCAAAAACATTCAGTACTTC.

This clonotype was detected only a few times. The gene calls are TRBV24-1 and TRBJ2-2; 7 nucleotides align to TRBD1. J was trimmed by 3 bases and V by 3 bases; bases with no gene match: 12. The length of the CDR3 is 18 residues. The germline CDR1 and CDR2 sequences are KGHDR and SFDVKD. The CDR3: CATSDDSRTGGDTGELFF. The CDR3 region has the DNA TGTGCCACCAGTGATGACTCCAGGACAGGCGGCGACACCGGGGAGCTGTTTTTT.

The rearrangement links TRBV19 to TRBJ2-7, with D perhaps being TRBD1 or TRBD2 (5 bases each). Looked up from germline, CDR1 is LNHDA and CDR2 is SQIVND (reference sequence). V was cut by 4 bases and J by 5 bases, with 15 bases left in between. The CDR3 spans 14 residues. The chain's CDR3 is CASSTQGRGDEQYF. CDR3 DNA: TGTGCCAGTAGTACCCAGGGCCGGGGCGACGAGCAGTACTTC.

The V gene is TRBV6-5, the J gene TRBJ2-1, with TRBD2 matching 8 bases. Unmatched junction bases numbered 7, after V lost 2 bases and J lost 7 bases. Germline CDR1 and CDR2: MNHEY and SVGAGI. The CDR3 spans 15 residues. The DNA for the CDR3 is TGTGCCAGCAGTTACGCGACGGGGGGGCAGAATGAGCAGTTCTTC. Translated, it gives CASSYATGGQNEQFF.

This clonotype was found a few times. The chain recombines TRBV18 with TRBJ1-2; tentatively, D is TRBD1 (5 bases). Per germline, CDR1 KGHSH and CDR2 LQKENI. The CDR3 is made up of 14 amino acids. The V end lost 1 base, the J end lost 4 bases, and 10 bases lay between the germline ends. The CDR3 DNA reads as TGTGCCAGCTCACCACGGGCGGGGACCTATGGCTACACCTTC. Its protein is CASSPRAGTYGYTF.

V and J are TRBV4-1 and TRBJ1-1, with 9 bases lining up with TRBD1. The ends lost 1 base at V and 6 bases at J; junction bases unmatched: 0. Germline CDR1 reads MGHRA; CDR2 reads YSYEKL. The CDR3 spans 13 residues. As DNA, the CDR3 is TGCGCCAGCAGCCAAGGACAGGGGGCTGAAGCTTTCTTT. It codes for CASSQGQGAEAFF.

This clonotype was detected a few times. The V gene is TRBV6-2 or TRBV6-3, the J gene TRBJ2-7; D remains ambiguous. The CDR3 runs to 14 residues. Germline V CDR1 and CDR2: MNHEY, SVGEGT. Between the trimmed V and J ends, which lost 4 bases and 1 base, there was a span of 11 bases. For the CDR3, the DNA is TGTGCCAGCAGTTTTTGGTCAGGATCCTACGAGCAGTACTTC. This gives the protein CASSFWSGSYEQYF.

V and J are TRBV6-1 and TRBJ1-1, with D possibly matching TRBD1 (5 bases). CDR1 is MNHNS and CDR2 is SASEGT in the germline V gene. The CDR3 spans 13 residues. V was trimmed by 10 bases and J by 4 bases, leaving 16 bases between them. In DNA, the CDR3 is TGTGCCACCCTCGGGCCCGGGGGCACTGAAGCTTTCTTT. This sequence encodes CATLGPGGTEAFF.

This clonotype came up a few times. This sequence joins TRBV7-3 and TRBJ2-2; 8 nucleotides match TRBD1. CDR3 length equals 16 residues. With V trimmed by 3 bases and J by 6 bases, 9 bases remained unmatched. CDR1 and CDR2 (germline): SGHTA, FQGTGA. The CDR3 region is CASSFPTGGVAGELFF. The CDR3 region has the DNA TGTGCCAGCAGCTTCCCTACAGGGGGAGTAGCCGGGGAGCTGTTTTTT. The whole variable domain, remainder taken from reference TRBV7-3 and TRBJ2-2, is GAGVSQTPSNKVTEKGKYVELRCDPISGHTALYWYRQSLGQGPEFLIYFQGTGAADDSGLPNDRFFAVRPEGSVSTLKIQRTERGDSAVYLCASSFPTGGVAGELFFGEGSRLTVL.

At least ten counts were recorded for this clonotype. This chain connects TRBV4-1 to TRBJ2-3; 11 bases are shared with TRBD2. The J segment lost 4 bases and the V segment lost 7 bases, leaving 7 bases of the junction unmatched. This CDR3 has 15 amino acids. Looked up from germline, CDR1 is MGHRA and CDR2 is YSYEKL. The CDR3 bases are TGCGCCAGCAAGCAACTAGCGGGGGTTGCAGATACGCAGTATTTT. It specifies CASKQLAGVADTQYF.

This clonotype was observed a few times. The chain uses TRBV12-3 or TRBV12-4 and TRBJ1-1; D uncertain. This CDR3 is 11 amino acids long. The V end was cut by 4 bases, the J end by 7 bases, with 7 bases between. CDR3 sequence (DNA): TGTGCCAGCAGTTCTCGGAGTGAAGCTTTCTTT. Translating it yields CASSSRSEAFF.

This clonotype was observed many times. The gene calls are TRBV28 and TRBJ2-1; D gene unclear. The V and J ends lost 8 bases and 1 base respectively, with 3 bases between them. This CDR3 comprises 11 residues. The germline V gene encodes CDR1 MDHEN and CDR2 SYDVKM. The CDR3 loop is CASGSYNEQFF. The DNA of the CDR3 is TGTGCCAGCGGGTCCTACAATGAGCAGTTCTTC. The whole variable domain, remainder taken from reference TRBV28 and TRBJ2-1, is DVKVTQSSRYLVKRTGEKVFLECVQDMDHENMFWYRQDPGLGLRLIYFSYDVKMKEKGDIPEGYSVSREKKERFSLILESASTNQTSMYLCASGSYNEQFFGPGTRLTVL.

With regard to this clonotype: This may stem from a read error, because a much larger clone lies one nucleotide away. The CDR3: CASSSDMNTEAFF. As DNA, the CDR3 is TGTGCCAGCAGCTCGGACATGAACACTGAAGCTTTCTTT. The chain couples TRBV7-2 to TRBJ1-1; tentatively, D is TRBD1 (5 bases). In germline, CDR1 is SGHTA, CDR2 FQGNSA. Trimming removed 4 bases at V and 0 bases at J, with 6 bases between. This CDR3 has 13 residues.

This clonotype was found a few times. This chain links TRBV15 with TRBJ2-5; tentatively, D is TRBD2 (7 bases). Per germline, CDR1 LNHNV and CDR2 YYDKDF (reference sequence). V gave up 1 base and J gave up 4 bases, with 16 bases separating them. This CDR3 contains 16 residues. CDR3 coding DNA: TGTGCCACCAGCAGAGGGTCCGGGGGGCGCCTAGAGACCCAGTACTTC. This encodes CATSRGSGGRLETQYF.

This clonotype was recorded at least ten times. J is TRBJ2-4 and V is TRBV27; no clear D. The CDR3 extends over 13 amino acids. V dropped 2 bases and J dropped 6 bases, with 8 bases sitting between them. The V gene's germline CDR1 is MNHEY and CDR2 SMNVEV (reference sequence). CDR3 loop: CASSLPGGNIQYF. CDR3 DNA sequence: TGTGCCAGCAGTTTACCAGGCGGAAACATTCAGTACTTC.